The source of this T cell receptor beta chain is a study of T cell repertoires in cytomegalovirus infection. TCRdb re-called the reads through MiXCR, storing one row per CDR3 protein. This sample yields about 740,000 distinct CDR3 sequences, of which under 40% are seen a single time; roughly 2.8% belongs to the top ten. Per germline, CDR1 KGHSH and CDR2 LQKENI. V gave up 0 bases and J gave up 5 bases, with 14 bases separating them. The CDR3 covers 15 residues. The chain has TRBV18 and TRBJ2-7; tentatively, D is TRBD2 (5 bases). The TCR was taken from a human donor in good health (CMV status not recorded). Some clones in this sample may be carry-over from other donors' samples. The sequenced sample was PBMCs. Here the CDR3 DNA reads TGTGCCAGCTCACCACCGGACGGGGTGGGGAACGAGCAGTACTTC. This gives the protein CASSPPDGVGNEQYF.